The 9 T cell receptor beta chains below were found in one sample sequenced in a study of CD8 T cells in ankylosing spondylitis. MiXCR was run by TCRdb on the 5' RACE reads, yielding one entry per CDR3 protein. The table records about 24,000 distinct CDR3 sequences, around 16% of them present only once. The material sequenced was blood. Receptors originate from a male donor with ankylosing spondylitis or in good health (not recorded which).

There are many counts of this clonotype. The rearrangement uses TRBV29-1 and TRBJ1-5, with 7 bases that match TRBD1. The CDR3 totals 14 residues. With V trimmed by 7 bases and J by 5 bases, 11 bases remained unmatched. In germline, CDR1 is SQVTM, CDR2 ANQGSEA. CDR3 nucleotides: TGCAGCGGGAAAAAGGGACAGTCCCATCAGCCCCAGCATTTT. This encodes CSGKKGQSHQPQHF.

The gene calls are TRBV7-9 and TRBJ2-1, with 7 bases fitting TRBD2. CDR1 is SEHNR and CDR2 is FQNEAQ in the germline V gene (reference sequence). The CDR3 sequence is 20 residues long. V shed 5 bases and J 2 bases; nucleotides not matched to a gene: 21. CDR3 sequence (DNA): TGTGCCAGCAGCCAGGATGTATCGGGAGGCCCGGGGGGACCCTACAATGAGCAGTTCTTC. Translation gives CASSQDVSGGPGGPYNEQFF.

This clonotype has ten or more counts. The chain uses TRBV10-3 and TRBJ2-3, with 11 bases lining up with TRBD2. The CDR3 totals 13 residues. Germline V CDR1 and CDR2: ENHRY, SYGVKD. The V and J ends lost 10 bases and 3 bases, in that order; junction bases with no gene match: 3. CDR3 amino acids: CASRLAGTDTQYF. The CDR3 region has the DNA TGTGCCAGCAGACTAGCGGGGACAGATACGCAGTATTTT.

The V gene is TRBV4-1, the J gene TRBJ2-1, with 9 bases matching TRBD1. CDR1 and CDR2 (germline): MGHRA, YSYEKL. The CDR3 has 13 residues. The V gene end was trimmed by 6 bases and the J gene end by 9 bases; junction bases not matched to a gene: 6. CDR3 amino acids: CASSRTGVSEQFF. CDR3 DNA sequence: TGCGCCAGCAGTCGGACAGGGGTAAGTGAGCAGTTCTTC.

Ten or more counts support this clonotype. The chain recombines TRBV7-3 with TRBJ2-3, with a tentative D call TRBD1 (6 bases). The V end lost 1 base, the J end lost 8 bases, and 10 bases lay between the germline ends. CDR3 length: 13 residues. Germline CDR1 and CDR2: SGHTA and FQGTGA. The CDR3 loop reads CASSLNRVATQYF. Here the CDR3 DNA reads TGTGCCAGCAGCTTAAACAGGGTTGCTACGCAGTATTTT.

This clonotype appeared many times. V is TRBV28 and J is TRBJ2-1; 11 bases fit TRBD2. Germline values: CDR1 MDHEN, CDR2 SYDVKM. This CDR3 contains 16 residues. The V and J ends lost 5 bases and 6 bases, in that order; junction bases with no gene match: 9. CDR3 sequence (DNA): TGTGCCAGCAGTGCACCAAGACTAGCGGGAAGCAATGAGCAGTTCTTC. It yields the protein CASSAPRLAGSNEQFF.

The gene calls are TRBV14 and TRBJ2-7, with 7 bases identical to TRBD2. Germline V lookup: CDR1 SGHDN, CDR2 FVKESK. Unmatched junction bases numbered 6, after V lost 0 bases and J lost 4 bases. This CDR3 is built from 15 residues. The CDR3 sequence: CASSQEPQRGYEQYF. The CDR3 DNA reads TGTGCCAGCAGCCAAGAACCCCAGCGGGGATACGAGCAGTACTTC.

The rearrangement links TRBV4-1 to TRBJ2-7; D is perhaps TRBD1 or TRBD2 (5 bases each). The CDR3 extends over 15 amino acids. CDR1 is MGHRA, CDR2 YSYEKL, per germline. Trimming left V 1 base short and J 0 bases short, with 10 bases between. The CDR3 DNA sequence: TGCGCCAGCAGCCAAGGTTGGGGGAACTCCTACGAGCAGTACGTC. Protein: CASSQGWGNSYEQYV.

This clonotype occurred many times. V is TRBV5-5 and J is TRBJ1-4; D is ambiguous. In germline, CDR1 is SGHKS, CDR2 YYEKEE (reference sequence). The ends were cut back, 0 bases at V and 3 bases at J, with 12 bases in the middle. The CDR3 totals 16 residues. DNA for the CDR3: TGTGCCAGCAGCTTGGTACCGGTGAGCGCTAATGAAAAACTGTTTTTT. It specifies CASSLVPVSANEKLFF.